These 19 T cell receptor beta chains share one sample of origin, sequenced in a study of T cell responses to AZD1222 COVID-19 vaccine. Assay used: immunoSEQ multiplex PCR; TCRdb lists only in-frame clones, some missing. The data contain under 200,000 clones, 91% of them seen just once; the ten biggest clones take up 4.4%. The material sequenced was peripheral blood, taken on day 0 of AZD1222 vaccination. The source of these receptors is an adult in good health.

This chain connects TRBV30 to TRBJ2-3; TRBD2 matches at 9 bases. This CDR3 is 14 amino acids long. Unmatched junction bases numbered 3, after V lost 4 bases and J lost 1 base. The germline V gene encodes CDR1 GTSNPN and CDR2 SVGIG (reference sequence). The DNA of the CDR3 is TGTGCCTGGACGCGGGAGGGAGGCACAGATACGCAGTATTTT. This codes for CAWTREGGTDTQYF.

The chain links TRBV5-1 to TRBJ1-2, with D hard to call. The CDR3 consists of 14 residues. V was pared by 0 bases and J by 7 bases, with 13 bases between. Germline-derived CDR1 and CDR2 are SGHRS and YFSETQ. The CDR3 here is CASSLARVEGGYTF. DNA of the CDR3: TGCGCCAGCAGCTTGGCCCGGGTAGAGGGTGGCTACACCTTC. Looking up the rest from reference TRBV5-1 and TRBJ1-2 gives the full variable domain: KAGVTQTPRYLIKTRGQQVTLSCSPISGHRSVSWYQQTPGQGLQFLFEYFSETQRNKGNFPGRFSGRQFSNSRSEMNVSTLELGDSALYLCASSLARVEGGYTFGSGTRLTVV.

The count of this clone is one. The chain carries TRBV6-5 and TRBJ2-5; maybe TRBD2 (6 bases). This CDR3 contains 13 residues. Trimming took off 8 bases at V and 6 bases at J, with 16 bases between the two ends. CDR1 and CDR2 (germline): MNHEY, SVGAGI. The CDR3 DNA reads as TGTGCCAGCGGAACGCCGGGAGTACAGACCCAGTACTTC. It specifies CASGTPGVQTQYF.

V gene TRBV21-1 combines with J gene TRBJ2-7; the D call in the table, TRBD1, was not verified against the DNA. TRBV21-1 is recorded as a pseudogene. The CDR3 contains 13 residues. The CDR3 loop is CASENRGPYEQYF. CDR3 bases: TGTGCCAGCGAAAACAGGGGGCCCTACGAGCAGTACTTC.

This chain uses TRBV3-1 (or the pseudogene TRBV3-2) with TRBJ2-2, with D maybe TRBD2 (6 bases). The CDR3 consists of 13 residues. Germline CDR1 and CDR2: LGHDT and YNNKEL (reference sequence). V lost 4 bases and J lost 6, with 9 bases in between. The CDR3, as DNA: TGTGCCAGCAGCCTGACTAGATCCGGGGAGCTGTTTTTT. Protein: CASSLTRSGELFF.

The gene calls are TRBV7-9 and TRBJ2-2; D tentatively fits TRBD1 or TRBD2 (5 bases each). Trimming cost V 3 bases and J 6 bases, with 5 bases left between them. Germline V gene lookup returns CDR1 SEHNR and CDR2 FQNEAQ (reference sequence). CDR3 length equals 12 residues. In DNA, the CDR3 is TGTGCCAGCAGCTTGGGGGCCGGGGAGCTGTTTTTT. As protein: CASSLGAGELFF.

Remarks on this clone: Relative to the germline gene, one junction end is altered; a read error may explain this. The V gene is TRBV5-5, the J gene TRBJ2-7; D is unclear. CDR1 SGHKS and CDR2 YYEKEE come from the germline V gene (reference sequence). There are 14 residues in the CDR3. The CDR3: CASRPSHFSHEQYF. The CDR3 bases are TGTGCCAGCAGGCCGTCTCATTTCTCCCACGAGCAGTACTTC.

The chain employs TRBV25-1 and TRBJ2-2; possibly TRBD2 for D (7 bases). V lost 7 bases and J lost 0, with 15 bases in between. There are 16 residues in the CDR3. Germline lookup yields CDR1 MGHDK and CDR2 SYGVNS. CDR3 in amino acids: CASTPRGGANTGELFF. The CDR3 bases are TGTGCCAGCACCCCCCGAGGGGGGGCGAACACCGGGGAGCTGTTTTTT. Variable domain in full (rest from reference TRBV25-1 and TRBJ2-2): EADIYQTPRYLVIGTGKKITLECSQTMGHDKMYWYQQDPGMELHLIHYSYGVNSTEKGDLSSESTVSRIRTEHFPLTLESARPSHTSQYLCASTPRGGANTGELFFGEGSRLTVL.

V gene TRBV7-9 combines with J gene TRBJ2-2; D possibly corresponds to TRBD1 (5 bases). This CDR3 is 14 amino acids long. Trimming cost V 5 bases and J 5 bases, with 12 bases left between them. From germline, CDR1 is SEHNR and CDR2 FQNEAQ (reference sequence). In DNA form, the CDR3 reads TGTGCCAGCAGCCCCGGACAAGTAACCGGGGAGCTGTTTTTT. Translating it yields CASSPGQVTGELFF. The entire variable domain, with the rest obtained from reference TRBV7-9 and TRBJ2-2, is as follows: DTGVSQNPRHKITKRGQNVTFRCDPISEHNRLYWYRQTLGQGPEFLTYFQNEAQLEKSRLLSDRFSAERPKGSFSTLEIQRTEQGDSAMYLCASSPGQVTGELFFGEGSRLTVL.

The chain employs TRBV10-1 and TRBJ2-7, with a tentative D call TRBD2 (6 bases). V was trimmed by 0 bases and J by 4 bases, leaving 13 bases between them. The CDR3 totals 15 residues. The germline gives CDR1 WNHNN, CDR2 SYGVQD (reference sequence). DNA of the CDR3: TGCGCCAGCAGTGAGTCGTCGGGAGTCGGGTACGAGCAGTACTTC. Residues: CASSESSGVGYEQYF.

The chain combines TRBV6-5 with TRBJ1-1, with 11 bases lining up with TRBD1. The CDR3 is made up of 15 amino acids. Per germline, CDR1 MNHEY and CDR2 SVGAGI. The V gene end was trimmed by 5 bases and the J gene end by 5 bases; junction bases not matched to a gene: 7. The CDR3 spells CASSTRDRGSTEAFF. As DNA, the CDR3 is TGTGCCAGCAGTACCCGGGACAGGGGGTCTACTGAAGCTTTCTTT.

The gene calls are TRBV19 and TRBJ1-6, with TRBD1 matching over 9 bases. V shed 4 bases, J shed 9 bases, and the junction held 4 bases outside the gene matches. Germline V gives CDR1 LNHDA, CDR2 SQIVND (reference sequence). CDR3 length: 14 amino acids. CDR3 sequence reads: CASSRDRVASPLHF. For the CDR3, the DNA is TGTGCCAGTAGTAGGGACAGGGTGGCTTCACCCCTCCACTTT. Full variable domain (rest looked up from reference TRBV19 and TRBJ1-6): DGGITQSPKYLFRKEGQNVTLSCEQNLNHDAMYWYRQDPGQGLRLIYYSQIVNDFQKGDIAEGYSVSREKKESFPLTVTSAQKNPTAFYLCASSRDRVASPLHFGNGTRLTVT.

The chain recombines TRBV5-1 with TRBJ2-2; 7 bases are a match to TRBD1. The CDR3 has 14 residues. Germline V gene sequence: CDR1 SGHRS, CDR2 YFSETQ. The junction had 4 bases not matched to a gene; V was cut back by 4 bases and J by 4 bases. Written as DNA, the CDR3 is TGCGCCAGCAGCCCAGGGACAGCCACCGGGGAGCTGTTTTTT. As protein: CASSPGTATGELFF.

This chain connects TRBV7-9 to TRBJ2-1; tentative D call: TRBD2 (5 bases). CDR1 SEHNR and CDR2 FQNEAQ come from the germline V gene (reference sequence). Trimming removed 5 bases from V and 4 bases from J, with 9 bases in between. The CDR3 is made up of 13 amino acids. In nucleotides, the CDR3 is TGTGCCAGCAGCAAGCCGGGGTACAATGAGCAGTTCTTC. Amino acid sequence: CASSKPGYNEQFF.

The V gene is TRBV19, the J gene TRBJ2-3; D might be TRBD2 (6 bases). V lost 4 bases and J lost 3, with 11 bases in between. The germline gives CDR1 LNHDA, CDR2 SQIVND (reference sequence). The CDR3 consists of 14 residues. The CDR3 DNA reads as TGTGCCAGTAGTACGATCGGAGGGACAGATACGCAGTATTTT. Its protein is CASSTIGGTDTQYF.

The chain has TRBV11-3 and TRBJ2-3; D not certain. The germline gives CDR1 SGHNT, CDR2 YENEEA. The CDR3 loop spans 17 amino acids. V was clipped by 5 bases and J by 0 bases, with 18 bases between them. CDR3 in amino acids: CASSPGETSSSTDTQYF. CDR3 bases: TGTGCCAGCAGCCCAGGAGAGACCTCCTCAAGCACAGATACGCAGTATTTT. Variable domain in full (rest from reference TRBV11-3 and TRBJ2-3): EAGVVQSPRYKIIEKKQPVAFWCNPISGHNTLYWYLQNLGQGPELLIRYENEEAVDDSQLPKDRFSAERLKGVDSTLKIQPAELGDSAVYLCASSPGETSSSTDTQYFGPGTRLTVL.

The chain has TRBV24-1 and TRBJ2-7; D uncertain. The CDR3 has 13 residues. The germline CDR1 and CDR2 sequences are KGHDR and SFDVKD. V lost 6 bases to trimming and J lost 1 base, with 9 bases between them. The CDR3 DNA sequence: TGTGCCACCAGTCCCGCTGGTTCCTACGAGCAGTACTTC. It specifies CATSPAGSYEQYF.

This sequence joins TRBV10-3 and TRBJ2-7; TRBD2 matches at 9 bases. Germline V lookup: CDR1 ENHRY, CDR2 SYGVKD. The CDR3 totals 15 residues. J lost 2 bases, V lost 5 bases, and 7 bases had no gene match. Here the CDR3 DNA reads TGTGCCATCAGTACGATGGCGGGAGGGCCCTACGAGCAGTACTTC. Its translation: CAISTMAGGPYEQYF.

The chain has TRBV19 and TRBJ2-5; 10 positions match TRBD2. CDR3 length: 15 amino acids. V gave up 5 bases and J gave up 2 bases; unmatched junction bases: 5. In germline, CDR1 is LNHDA, CDR2 SQIVND (reference sequence). Written as DNA, the CDR3 is TGTGCCAGTAGTCTCGGGACTAGCGTTCAAGAGACCCAGTACTTC. This gives the protein CASSLGTSVQETQYF.